This passage covers 27 T cell receptor beta chains from one sample sequenced in a study of OX40 agonist ivuxolimab in advanced cancers. Some clones are missing from TCRdb's copy, which holds only in-frame ones; the method was immunoSEQ multiplex PCR. This table holds about 68,000 clones, 85% to 95% found once. The sample here was CD4+ or CD8+ T cells sorted from blood, taken in a trial of the OX40 agonist ivuxolimab. The receptor set was obtained from an adult with an advanced solid tumor such as melanoma, head and neck, liver or kidney cancer.

This rearrangement joins TRBV27 to TRBJ1-5; a weak D match, TRBD1 (5 bases). The CDR3 totals 14 residues. Germline V gives CDR1 MNHEY, CDR2 SMNVEV (reference sequence). V shed 6 bases and J shed 0 bases, with 9 bases lying between them. CDR3 coding DNA: TGTGCCAGCAGGCTTGGACATAGCAATCAGCCCCAGCATTTT. This gives the protein CASRLGHSNQPQHF.

For the CDR3, the DNA is TGTGCCAGCAGCTCACCCCGGACTAGCGGGAGGCAATCGGAGACCCAGTACTTC. Protein sequence: CASSSPRTSGRQSETQYF. V gene TRBV13 combines with J gene TRBJ2-5, with 14 nucleotides matching TRBD2. The J segment lost 5 bases and the V segment lost 4 bases, leaving 12 bases of the junction unmatched. This CDR3 contains 18 residues. CDR1 is PRHDT and CDR2 is FYEKMQ in the germline V gene (reference sequence).

The chain joins TRBV4-3 to TRBJ2-1; TRBD2 matches at 8 bases. This CDR3 region has 16 residues. CDR1 and CDR2 from the germline V gene are LGHNA and YSLEER. Germline trimming cut 0 bases from V and 3 bases from J; bases unmatched to any gene: 4. CDR3 loop: CASSQDHGGGYNEQFF. The CDR3 DNA sequence: TGCGCCAGCAGCCAAGATCACGGGGGGGGCTACAATGAGCAGTTCTTC.

The chain links TRBV27 to TRBJ2-3; TRBD2 is a possible D gene (5 bases). V dropped 6 bases and J dropped 3 bases, with 22 bases sitting between them. The CDR3 is made up of 17 amino acids. Germline-derived CDR1 and CDR2 are MNHEY and SMNVEV (reference sequence). As DNA, the CDR3 is TGTGCCAGCAGCCTTCTTCCTGTGGGAGTGGAGACAGATACGCAGTATTTT. It is translated as CASSLLPVGVETDTQYF.

The chain combines TRBV7-3 with TRBJ2-3, with 8 bases identical to TRBD1. This CDR3 has 14 amino acids. Germline V lookup: CDR1 SGHTA, CDR2 FQGTGA. V lost 6 bases and J lost 4; bases outside the gene matches: 6. This CDR3 reads CASRRGQGADTQYF. The CDR3 DNA is TGTGCCAGCAGACGAGGACAGGGCGCAGATACGCAGTATTTT. The complete variable domain, with remaining parts taken from reference TRBV7-3 and TRBJ2-3, reads GAGVSQTPSNKVTEKGKYVELRCDPISGHTALYWYRQSLGQGPEFLIYFQGTGAADDSGLPNDRFFAVRPEGSVSTLKIQRTERGDSAVYLCASRRGQGADTQYFGPGTRLTVL.

This clone was counted once. CDR3 coding DNA: TGTGCCAGCAGTAGCTTCTCCGAGCCCCAGCATTTT. Encoded protein: CASSSFSEPQHF. The V call is TRBV6-6, the J call TRBJ1-5, with D unclear. The length of the CDR3 is 12 residues. V was shortened by 5 bases and J by 8 bases, with 10 bases between the two germline ends. Germline V gene lookup returns CDR1 MNHNY and CDR2 SVGAGI (reference sequence).

The DNA for the CDR3 is TGTGCCAGCAGGAGACAGGGCTCCTCCTACGAGCAGTACTTC. The encoded protein is CASRRQGSSYEQYF. This chain connects TRBV28 to TRBJ2-7, with 7 bases that match TRBD1. This CDR3 contains 14 residues. Trimming cost V 6 bases and J 0 bases; bases outside gene matches: 5. Per germline, CDR1 MDHEN and CDR2 SYDVKM.

The chain recombines TRBV19 with TRBJ2-1; 8 nucleotides align to TRBD1. The CDR3 covers 15 residues. Germline values: CDR1 LNHDA, CDR2 SQIVND (reference sequence). V was clipped by 6 bases and J by 9 bases; unmatched bases: 13. The DNA for the CDR3 is TGTGCCAGTAGCGCATATGGGACAGGTTCGAGTGAGCAGTTCTTC. Its protein is CASSAYGTGSSEQFF. The full variable domain, in which reference TRBV19 and TRBJ2-1 provide the parts outside the CDR3, is DGGITQSPKYLFRKEGQNVTLSCEQNLNHDAMYWYRQDPGQGLRLIYYSQIVNDFQKGDIAEGYSVSREKKESFPLTVTSAQKNPTAFYLCASSAYGTGSSEQFFGPGTRLTVL.

For this clone: Its ends do not fully match the called genes, so a read error is possible. Other DNA sequences of this sample code for an identical CDR3. This chain joins TRBV6-1 and TRBJ1-1; weak D call: TRBD1 (5 bases). Germline V gives CDR1 MNHNS, CDR2 SASEGT. The CDR3 extends over 12 amino acids. The CDR3 reads CASSEARGEAFF. CDR3 sequence (DNA): TGTGCCAGCAGCGAAGCCCGGGGGGAAGCTTTCTTT.

The chain links TRBV6-5 to TRBJ1-4, with D possibly being TRBD1 (5 bases). The CDR3 runs 14 residues. Deletions cut 2 bases from V and 4 bases from J, with 8 bases between. CDR1 and CDR2 from the germline V gene are MNHEY and SVGAGI. In DNA, the CDR3 is TGTGCCAGCAGTTACGGGGCAGATAATGAAAAACTGTTTTTT. This gives the protein CASSYGADNEKLFF.

The chain is built from TRBV9 and TRBJ1-4; D is undetermined. Germline V gene sequence: CDR1 SGDLS, CDR2 YYNGEE. Trimming took 0 bases from V and 6 from J, leaving 15 bases between them. This CDR3 region has 16 residues. CDR3 protein: CASSVDGDIRYEKLFF. The CDR3 DNA is TGTGCCAGCAGCGTAGATGGAGACATTCGTTATGAAAAACTGTTTTTT.

V and J are TRBV29-1 and TRBJ1-4, with D perhaps matching TRBD1 (5 bases). CDR3 length: 15 amino acids. CDR1 and CDR2 from the germline V gene are SQVTM and ANQGSEA. Trimming removed 1 base at V and 10 bases at J, with 19 bases between. The CDR3 protein is CSVEVGTSSEGKLFF. The CDR3 bases are TGCAGCGTTGAAGTAGGGACTTCCTCCGAGGGAAAACTGTTTTTT.

V and J are TRBV5-4 and TRBJ2-3, with 9 nucleotides matching TRBD2. V dropped 4 bases and J dropped 6; count of bases not matched to a gene: 12. Germline V CDR1 and CDR2: SGHNT, YYREEE (reference sequence). The CDR3 runs to 16 residues. CDR3 loop: CASSLGASGVRDTQYF. The CDR3 DNA is TGTGCCAGCAGCCTGGGTGCTAGCGGGGTTCGCGATACGCAGTATTTT.

This chain joins TRBV7-8 and TRBJ2-1, with D possibly matching TRBD2 (6 bases). There are 14 residues in the CDR3. V was pared by 2 bases and J by 8 bases, with 13 bases between. CDR1 SGHVS and CDR2 FQNEAQ come from the germline V gene. The CDR3 is CASSLWGLQDEQFF. The CDR3 DNA follows: TGTGCCAGCAGCTTATGGGGACTCCAGGATGAGCAGTTCTTC.

The CDR3 region has the DNA TGCGCCAGCAGCTTGAAAGGGTCGGACTACGAGCAGTACTTC. Translating gives CASSLKGSDYEQYF. The gene calls are TRBV5-1 and TRBJ2-7; D uncertain. The CDR3 runs 14 residues. The ends were cut back, 1 base at V and 3 bases at J, with 11 bases in the middle. CDR1 is SGHRS and CDR2 is YFSETQ in the germline V gene.

This chain links TRBV5-4 with TRBJ2-2, with 16 bases matching TRBD2. This CDR3 spans 19 amino acids. In germline, CDR1 is SGHNT, CDR2 YYREEE (reference sequence). Losses at the gene ends were 1 base for V and 5 bases for J; bases not matched to a gene: 8. The DNA of the CDR3 is TGTGCCAGCAGCTTGTCTCCGGGACTAGCGGGAGGGCCTACCGGGGAGCTGTTTTTT. Amino acids: CASSLSPGLAGGPTGELFF.

The rearrangement links TRBV10-3 to TRBJ2-1; TRBD1 is a possible D gene (6 bases). The CDR3 has 16 residues. V was shortened by 10 bases and J by 0 bases, with 19 bases between the two germline ends. CDR1 is ENHRY and CDR2 is SYGVKD in the germline V gene. CDR3 residues: CATCTGPLSSYNEQFF. CDR3 in DNA: TGTGCCACATGTACAGGGCCCCTTAGCTCCTACAATGAGCAGTTCTTC.

This clone was seen a single time. This chain joins TRBV7-6 and TRBJ1-6; D may be TRBD1 (5 bases). V shed 5 bases and J shed 0 bases, with 17 bases lying between them. Germline V gene sequence: CDR1 SGHVS, CDR2 FNYEAQ. This CDR3 has 18 amino acids. CDR3 coding DNA: TGTGCCAGCAGCCGGGACCCAGAAAAGAGCTCCTATAATTCACCCCTCCACTTT. It encodes CASSRDPEKSSYNSPLHF.

The chain joins TRBV6-5 to TRBJ2-5; 8 nucleotides line up with TRBD1. In germline, CDR1 is MNHEY, CDR2 SVGAGI. The CDR3 contains 14 residues. After removal of 2 bases from V and 11 bases from J, the junction contained 10 bases not matched to a gene. CDR3: CASSYADRAIEQYF. The CDR3 region has the DNA TGTGCCAGCAGTTACGCGGACAGGGCTATAGAGCAGTACTTC.

The chain recombines TRBV19 with TRBJ1-1; no clear D. Germline V gene sequence: CDR1 LNHDA, CDR2 SQIVND (reference sequence). The CDR3 has 14 residues. V was shortened by 4 bases and J by 5 bases, with 14 bases between the two germline ends. CDR3 protein: CASSNLAPGTEAFF. CDR3 DNA sequence: TGTGCCAGTAGTAACCTTGCCCCTGGGACTGAAGCTTTCTTT.

The chain carries TRBV7-9 and TRBJ1-1, with TRBD1 as a possible D gene (5 bases). Trimming removed 0 bases from V and 6 bases from J, with 17 bases in between. Germline CDR1 is SEHNR and CDR2 is FQNEAQ (reference sequence). This CDR3 contains 16 residues. The CDR3, as DNA: TGTGCCAGCAGCTTAGCCATCGGGGCTACCTCGGCTGAAGCTTTCTTT. Its protein is CASSLAIGATSAEAFF.

The CDR3 DNA sequence: TGTGCCAGCAGCTTACCACCTACAGGGGGCACTGAAGCTTTCTTT. Translation gives CASSLPPTGGTEAFF. The chain recombines TRBV7-9 with TRBJ1-1; 8 nucleotides agree with TRBD1. V lost 2 bases and J lost 4; bases outside the gene matches: 6. This CDR3 region has 15 residues. CDR1 SEHNR and CDR2 FQNEAQ come from the germline V gene (reference sequence).

This chain uses TRBV18 with TRBJ2-1, with D unresolved. The CDR3 loop spans 17 amino acids. Germline CDR1 reads KGHSH; CDR2 reads LQKENI. V lost 2 bases and J lost 0, with 14 bases in between. CDR3 residues: CASSPKGQRSSYNEQFF. CDR3 in DNA: TGTGCCAGCTCACCAAAGGGTCAGAGGAGCTCCTACAATGAGCAGTTCTTC.

The chain uses TRBV28 and TRBJ2-7; D is unresolved. V shed 3 bases and J shed 9 bases, with 9 bases lying between them. Germline-derived CDR1 and CDR2 are MDHEN and SYDVKM. The CDR3 runs to 11 residues. Written as DNA, the CDR3 is TGTGCCAGCAGTTTCATGTCGGTGCAGTACTTC. It is translated as CASSFMSVQYF.

A note on this clone: This same CDR3 is encoded by further DNA sequences in the sample. The V and J genes are TRBV29-1 and TRBJ1-2, with 9 bases lining up with TRBD1. The CDR3 runs to 16 residues. Losses at the gene ends were 0 bases for V and 4 bases for J; bases not matched to a gene: 9. CDR1 is SQVTM, CDR2 ANQGSEA, per germline. The CDR3 region has the DNA TGCAGCGTTGAAGAACCGGGACAGGGCTTTAGCTATGGCTACACCTTC. This sequence encodes CSVEEPGQGFSYGYTF. The entire variable domain, with the rest obtained from reference TRBV29-1 and TRBJ1-2, is as follows: SAVISQKPSRDICQRGTSLTIQCQVDSQVTMMFWYRQQPGQSLTLIATANQGSEATYESGFVIDKFPISRPNLTFSTLTVSNMSPEDSSIYLCSVEEPGQGFSYGYTFGSGTRLTVV.

The chain carries TRBV27 and TRBJ2-2, with TRBD1 matching 12 bases. The germline V gene has CDR1 MNHEY and CDR2 SMNVEV (reference sequence). The CDR3 is made up of 16 amino acids. V shed 7 bases, J shed 6 bases, and the junction held 9 bases outside the gene matches. CDR3 DNA sequence: TGTGCCAGCAACCAGGGACAGGGGGCGCGGGCCGGGGAGCTGTTTTTT. Encoded protein: CASNQGQGARAGELFF.

J is TRBJ1-6 and V is TRBV27, with D possibly matching TRBD1 (5 bases). The CDR3 has 16 amino acids. V lost 3 bases to trimming and J lost 7 bases, with 16 bases between them. CDR1 and CDR2 from the germline V gene are MNHEY and SMNVEV (reference sequence). CDR3 DNA: TGTGCCAGCAGTTTCTCAGACAGAGTTGGCAATTCACCCCTCCACTTT. It codes for CASSFSDRVGNSPLHF.